This T cell receptor beta chain emerged from a study of T cell responses to AZD1222 COVID-19 vaccine. Study-wide results and limits: Only five or six individuals given AZD1222 were seropositive at baseline.

V was cut by 6 bases and J by 3 bases, with 14 bases left in between. The CDR3 runs to 14 residues. CDR1 and CDR2 (germline): MNHEY, SMNVEV (reference sequence). A note on this clone: Its specificity is not known.

Assay: immunoSEQ multiplex PCR; the TCRdb copy retains only in-frame clones and omits some. This sample has about 46,000 clones; 70% to 90% occur once, and the top ten carry roughly 1.1%. The source material was peripheral blood, sampled 28 days after the second AZD1222 dose. The receptor's source is an adult who received the AZD1222 COVID-19 vaccine. The chain uses TRBV27 and TRBJ1-1; D remains ambiguous. CDR3 sequence reads: CASRLTPRYTEAFF. The CDR3 DNA follows: TGTGCCAGCAGACTGACCCCTCGGTACACTGAAGCTTTCTTT.